This T cell receptor beta chain comes out of a study of blood T cells in healthy people across ages. As for the study in general: Capture via template switching afforded approximately one barcoded beta molecule per two T cells.

The CDR3 has 12 amino acids. V was pared by 5 bases and J by 7 bases, with 12 bases between. From germline, CDR1 is LNHDA and CDR2 SQIVND (reference sequence). Donors were healthy Caucasian individuals from Russia aged about 6 to 90. As to this clonotype: Its antigen is currently unknown.

Primers used in a second PCR of about 7 to 12 cycles were a sample-barcoded 5' primer and a J-beta primer mix. Every cDNA was tagged by a template-switch adaptor with 12 random nucleotides. TCRdb reprocessed the 5' RACE reads via MiXCR and lists one record per CDR3 protein. The sample includes more than 800,000 distinct CDR3 sequences, more than 40% of them seen just once. Study results and caveats: Long-lived and aged donors differed, with more naive CD4+ cells and higher diversity in the long-lived.

Sequencing was carried out using blood. The sequence was collected from a woman aged 60 to 75 in good health. V and J are TRBV19 and TRBJ2-7, with D possibly matching TRBD1 (6 bases). The CDR3 region has the DNA TGTGCCAGTAGTCGTAGGGACAATGAGCAGTACTTC. This encodes CASSRRDNEQYF. The variable domain in full, completed from reference TRBV19 and TRBJ2-7, reads DGGITQSPKYLFRKEGQNVTLSCEQNLNHDAMYWYRQDPGQGLRLIYYSQIVNDFQKGDIAEGYSVSREKKESFPLTVTSAQKNPTAFYLCASSRRDNEQYFGPGTRLTVT.